The rows below give T cell receptor beta chains drawn from one sample of a study of T cell responses to AZD1222 COVID-19 vaccine. Clones were read by immunoSEQ multiplex PCR, and TCRdb kept only the in-frame ones, dropping some. Counted here are about 94,000 clones, 85% occurring once; the ten biggest clones make up about 4.6%. The starting material was peripheral blood, obtained 28 days after the second AZD1222 dose. The origin of the receptors is an adult who received the AZD1222 COVID-19 vaccine. The CDR3 runs from the conserved cysteine through the conserved F or W. The D gene is left open where the match is weak. Expanded clones are given a class, and other clones once, few, many or no size at all.

d_call,j_call,v_call,clone_size,cdr3_nt,cdr3_aa
.,TRBJ1-6,TRBV4-3,few,TGCGCCAGCAGCCGGGGAGGGGGGCTCAATTCACCCCTCCACTTT,CASSRGGGLNSPLHF
TRBD1,TRBJ1-2,TRBV27,.,TGTGCCAGCAGTTTGACGACAGGGGGCTATGGCTACACCTTC,CASSLTTGGYGYTF
TRBD2,TRBJ2-1,TRBV7-3,.,TGTGCCAGCAGCCGGACTAGCGGGTCCTACAATGAGCAGTTCTTC,CASSRTSGSYNEQFF
TRBD1,TRBJ2-3,TRBV19,.,TGTGCCAGTAGTCCAAGACAGGGGTGGACAGATACGCAGTATTTT,CASSPRQGWTDTQYF
.,TRBJ2-3,TRBV19,.,TGTGCCAGTAGTATTTCCGATACGCAGTATTTT,CASSISDTQYF
.,TRBJ2-7,TRBV10-1,.,TGCGCCAGCAGTGATTTTCATCCCGGGACAAACTACGAGCAGTACTTC,CASSDFHPGTNYEQYF
.,TRBJ1-2,TRBV5-6,.,TGTGCCAGCAGCGGACGCCAGCCGGCGTCAGGCTACACCTTC,CASSGRQPASGYTF
.,TRBJ1-2,TRBV19,.,TGTGCCAGTAGTATAGGACGGGAAAACTATGGCTACACCTTC,CASSIGRENYGYTF
.,TRBJ2-2,TRBV4-2,.,TGTGCCAGCAGCCAAGATGGCAGGGGTAACACCGGGGAGCTGTTTTTT,CASSQDGRGNTGELFF
.,TRBJ2-5,TRBV11-2,.,TGTGCCAGCAGCTTAGGCGGCAGGGCGAGTACAAGAGAGACCCAGTACTTC,CASSLGGRASTRETQYF